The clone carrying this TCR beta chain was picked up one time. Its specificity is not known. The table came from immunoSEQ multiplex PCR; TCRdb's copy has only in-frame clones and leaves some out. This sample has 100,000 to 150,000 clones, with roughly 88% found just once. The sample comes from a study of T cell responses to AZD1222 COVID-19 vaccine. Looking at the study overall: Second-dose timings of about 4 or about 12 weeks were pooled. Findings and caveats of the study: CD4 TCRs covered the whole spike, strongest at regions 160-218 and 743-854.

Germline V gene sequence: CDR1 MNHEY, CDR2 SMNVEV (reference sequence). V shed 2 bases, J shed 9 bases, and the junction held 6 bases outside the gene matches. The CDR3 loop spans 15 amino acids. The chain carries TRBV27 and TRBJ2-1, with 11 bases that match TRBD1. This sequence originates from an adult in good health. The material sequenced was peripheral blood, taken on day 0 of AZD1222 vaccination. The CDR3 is CASSLARTGGSEQFF. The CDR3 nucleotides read TGTGCCAGCAGTTTAGCCAGGACAGGGGGCAGTGAGCAGTTCTTC.